The 24 T cell receptor beta chains below come from one sample, sequenced in a study of lymphopenia after photon versus proton radiotherapy. Profiled with immunoSEQ multiplex PCR; TCRdb holds only in-frame clones, not every one. Of 6,500 or so clones in the sample, roughly nine tenths were seen once. Sequencing used peripheral blood, obtained from a patient treated with photon-based radiotherapy. These receptors were obtained from a man between 60 and 75 years old with cholangiocarcinoma.

The V and J genes are TRBV14 and TRBJ2-5; 12 bases agree with TRBD2. Losses at the gene ends were 6 bases for V and 6 bases for J; bases not matched to a gene: 5. The CDR3 consists of 14 residues. In germline, CDR1 is SGHDN, CDR2 FVKESK. This chain's CDR3 is CASRATSGSQTQYF. CDR3 bases: TGTGCCAGCAGAGCGACTAGCGGGAGCCAGACCCAGTACTTC.

This clone was observed a handful of times. The rearrangement uses TRBV5-1 and TRBJ2-7; TRBD2 is a possible D gene (6 bases). Trimming took off 0 bases at V and 4 bases at J, with 11 bases between the two ends. CDR3 length: 14 residues. Germline loops: CDR1 SGHRS, CDR2 YFSETQ. This CDR3 is CASSLVQGGYEQYF. The CDR3 coding sequence is TGCGCCAGCAGCTTGGTTCAGGGAGGATACGAGCAGTACTTC. Drawing the rest from reference TRBV5-1 and TRBJ2-7, the complete variable domain is KAGVTQTPRYLIKTRGQQVTLSCSPISGHRSVSWYQQTPGQGLQFLFEYFSETQRNKGNFPGRFSGRQFSNSRSEMNVSTLELGDSALYLCASSLVQGGYEQYFGPGTRLTVT.

On this clone itself: Being one base from a much bigger clone, this may be a read error. The rearrangement links TRBV27 to TRBJ1-1; a weak D match, TRBD1 (5 bases). The germline CDR1 and CDR2 sequences are MNHEY and SMNVEV (reference sequence). This CDR3 is built from 13 residues. The CDR3 is CASSLEGYTETFF. The CDR3, as DNA: TGTGCCAGCAGTTTAGAGGGGTACACTGAAACTTTCTTT.

This chain uses TRBV7-2 with TRBJ2-5; 7 bases map to TRBD2. In germline, CDR1 is SGHTA, CDR2 FQGNSA. With V trimmed by 3 bases and J by 5 bases, 9 bases remained unmatched. The CDR3 sequence is 15 residues long. CDR3 in DNA: TGTGCCAGCAGCTTTGGTCGGGGGGATGGGGAGACCCAGTACTTC. This translates into CASSFGRGDGETQYF. Variable domain in full (rest from reference TRBV7-2 and TRBJ2-5): GAGVSQSPSNKVTEKGKDVELRCDPISGHTALYWYRQSLGQGLEFLIYFQGNSAPDKSGLPSDRFSAERTGGSVSTLTIQRTQQEDSAVYLCASSFGRGDGETQYFGPGTRLLVL.

The chain carries TRBV19 and TRBJ2-2, with 10 bases aligning to TRBD1. V lost 7 bases and J lost 5; bases outside the gene matches: 7. The CDR3 is 15 residues long. The V gene's germline CDR1 is LNHDA and CDR2 SQIVND (reference sequence). CDR3 sequence: CASTLGTGATGELFF. DNA of the CDR3: TGTGCCAGTACCCTGGGGACAGGGGCAACCGGGGAGCTGTTTTTT. The whole variable domain, filled in from reference TRBV19 and TRBJ2-2, reads DGGITQSPKYLFRKEGQNVTLSCEQNLNHDAMYWYRQDPGQGLRLIYYSQIVNDFQKGDIAEGYSVSREKKESFPLTVTSAQKNPTAFYLCASTLGTGATGELFFGEGSRLTVL.

The gene calls are TRBV5-1 and TRBJ1-2, with D tentatively TRBD1 (5 bases). Per the germline V gene, CDR1 is SGHRS and CDR2 is YFSETQ. There are 13 residues in the CDR3. Trimming took 0 bases from V and 4 from J, leaving 7 bases between them. CDR3 in DNA: TGCGCCAGCAGCTTGGGACAGCCCTATGGCTACACCTTC. Its protein product is CASSLGQPYGYTF.

The V call is TRBV6-1, the J call TRBJ2-5, with D possibly matching TRBD1 (6 bases). The V gene's germline CDR1 is MNHNS and CDR2 SASEGT. The CDR3 is made up of 13 amino acids. V lost 0 bases and J 4 bases, leaving 6 bases between the germline ends. In DNA, the CDR3 is TGTGCCAGCAGTGAAGCACAGGGAGAGACCCAGTACTTC. Its protein product is CASSEAQGETQYF.

The rearrangement links TRBV27 to TRBJ1-2; no clear D gene. The CDR3 runs 14 residues. Germline CDR1 is MNHEY and CDR2 is SMNVEV (reference sequence). V lost 2 bases, J lost 4 bases, and 11 bases lay in between. Written as DNA, the CDR3 is TGTGCCAGCAGTTTAGAACCGCTCTCCTATGGCTACACCTTC. Translating gives CASSLEPLSYGYTF.

The rearrangement uses TRBV6-5 and TRBJ2-1; D unresolved. Per germline, CDR1 MNHEY and CDR2 SVGAGI. CDR3 length equals 15 residues. V was trimmed by 7 bases and J by 0 bases, leaving 13 bases between them. The CDR3, as DNA: TGTGCCAGCAAGGTCGGTCGGAGCTCCTACAATGAGCAGTTCTTC. It specifies CASKVGRSSYNEQFF.

The chain combines TRBV5-1 with TRBJ2-7; D is unresolved. CDR3 length: 13 residues. V lost 4 bases, J lost 5 bases, and 13 bases lay in between. CDR1 is SGHRS and CDR2 is YFSETQ in the germline V gene. CDR3 in DNA: TGCGCCAGCAGCCTCCTCAGTCGTGACGAGCAGTACTTC. Translated, it gives CASSLLSRDEQYF.

V is TRBV14 and J is TRBJ2-2; D is possibly TRBD2 (6 bases). Germline-derived CDR1 and CDR2 are SGHDN and FVKESK. V lost 0 bases to trimming and J lost 13 bases, with 21 bases between them. CDR3 length: 16 amino acids. CDR3: CASSQDLWRGGLGLFF. The CDR3 nucleotides read TGTGCCAGCAGCCAAGATCTCTGGAGGGGTGGCTTAGGGCTGTTTTTT.

V and J are TRBV27 and TRBJ2-2, with D uncertain. V was cut by 3 bases and J by 0 bases, with 8 bases left in between. CDR1 is MNHEY, CDR2 SMNVEV, per germline (reference sequence). This CDR3 is 15 amino acids long. CDR3: CASSLGLTNTGELFF. CDR3 coding DNA: TGTGCCAGCAGTTTGGGCCTAACGAACACCGGGGAGCTGTTTTTT.

The CDR3 coding sequence is TGCGCCAGCAGCTTGGCAACAGGACAGACCGGCGGCTACACCTTC. Translated: CASSLATGQTGGYTF. The chain couples TRBV5-1 to TRBJ1-2, with D tentatively TRBD1 (6 bases). The germline V gene has CDR1 SGHRS and CDR2 YFSETQ. The ends were cut back, 0 bases at V and 8 bases at J, with 17 bases in the middle. The CDR3 is 15 amino acids.

The chain combines TRBV11-2 with TRBJ1-5; the D gene is possibly TRBD1 (6 bases). CDR1 is SGHAT, CDR2 FQNNGV, per germline. Trimming cost V 0 bases and J 5 bases, with 11 bases left between them. The CDR3 contains 15 residues. The CDR3 DNA follows: TGTGCCAGCAGCTTAGAAGGGGGGGGCGATCAGCCCCAGCATTTT. Translating it yields CASSLEGGGDQPQHF.

This clone is a singleton in its sample. The chain couples TRBV5-1 to TRBJ2-2; no firm D call. V was shortened by 0 bases and J by 2 bases, with 8 bases between the two germline ends. Germline CDR1 is SGHRS and CDR2 is YFSETQ. This CDR3 contains 15 residues. CDR3 nucleotide sequence: TGCGCCAGCAGCTTGGGGACGGATAACACCGGGGAGCTGTTTTTT. Translating it yields CASSLGTDNTGELFF.

This chain joins TRBV28 and TRBJ1-1; 8 positions agree with TRBD1. This CDR3 region has 14 residues. The germline gives CDR1 MDHEN, CDR2 SYDVKM. The V gene end was trimmed by 6 bases and the J gene end by 4 bases; junction bases not matched to a gene: 7. The CDR3 loop is CASRIRQGSTEAFF. CDR3 in DNA: TGTGCCAGCAGAATTAGACAGGGGAGCACTGAAGCTTTCTTT.

V usage is TRBV10-3 and J usage is TRBJ1-3; possible D gene TRBD1, 5 bases. V lost 5 bases and J 0 bases, leaving 11 bases between the germline ends. Germline CDR1 reads ENHRY; CDR2 reads SYGVKD. The length of the CDR3 is 15 residues. CDR3 sequence reads: CAISSGPNSGNTIYF. DNA of the CDR3: TGTGCCATCAGTTCAGGGCCCAACTCTGGAAACACCATATATTTT.

This sequence joins TRBV6-5 and TRBJ1-5, with D unresolved. The V gene's germline CDR1 is MNHEY and CDR2 SVGAGI. The CDR3 length is 14 residues. Between the trimmed V and J ends, which lost 6 bases and 8 bases, there was a span of 17 bases. The CDR3 loop reads CASRSYPGGEPQHF. The CDR3 DNA is TGTGCCAGCAGAAGTTATCCAGGAGGAGAGCCCCAGCATTTT.

The rearrangement joins TRBV7-8 to TRBJ2-5; 8 nucleotides agree with TRBD1. J was trimmed by 4 bases and V by 3 bases; bases with no gene match: 4. Looked up from germline, CDR1 is SGHVS and CDR2 is FQNEAQ. The length of the CDR3 is 14 residues. Here the CDR3 DNA reads TGTGCCAGCAGCTTGACAGGGGAAGGAGAGACCCAGTACTTC. As protein: CASSLTGEGETQYF. Combining the CDR3 with reference TRBV7-8 and TRBJ2-5 gives the whole variable domain GAGVSQSPRYKVAKRGQDVALRCDPISGHVSLFWYQQALGQGPEFLTYFQNEAQLDKSGLPSDRFFAERPEGSVSTLKIQRTQQEDSAVYLCASSLTGEGETQYFGPGTRLLVL.

Note on this clone: The junction and the germline gene differ at one end; a read error may be behind it. The chain employs TRBV28 and TRBJ2-7; 9 bases are a match to TRBD1. The CDR3 loop spans 12 amino acids. Germline assignment: CDR1 MDHEN and CDR2 SYDVKM. CDR3: CASSSQGARGSF. The CDR3 bases are TGTGCCAGCAGTTCACAGGGGGCGCGAGGGTCGTTC.

The chain links TRBV11-1 to TRBJ1-4; D remains ambiguous. Germline V gives CDR1 SGHAT, CDR2 FQDESV (reference sequence). V lost 4 bases, J lost 8 bases, and 14 bases lay in between. CDR3 length equals 14 residues. CDR3 residues: CASSSTVVGEKLFF. The CDR3 bases are TGTGCCAGCAGCTCAACAGTTGTCGGAGAAAAACTGTTTTTT.

This chain links TRBV19 with TRBJ2-7; 8 bases map to TRBD1. From germline, CDR1 is LNHDA and CDR2 SQIVND (reference sequence). J was trimmed by 0 bases and V by 1 base; bases with no gene match: 5. The CDR3 runs 16 residues. This chain's CDR3 is CASSIAGGRDSYEQYF. CDR3 in DNA: TGTGCCAGTAGTATAGCAGGGGGCCGTGACTCCTACGAGCAGTACTTC.

V is TRBV5-1 and J is TRBJ1-2; 9 bases are shared with TRBD1. Germline values: CDR1 SGHRS, CDR2 YFSETQ. Trimming cost V 2 bases and J 4 bases; bases outside gene matches: 6. The CDR3 is 15 amino acids. CDR3 loop: CASSLMTGGRYGYTF. The CDR3 region has the DNA TGCGCCAGCAGCTTAATGACAGGGGGACGCTATGGCTACACCTTC.

In nucleotides, the CDR3 is TGTGCCAGCAGCCAAGGATTTGGCCTTTTAGCCAAAAACATTCAGTACTTC. Amino acid sequence: CASSQGFGLLAKNIQYF. The chain has TRBV14 and TRBJ2-4; no firm D call. V lost 1 base and J lost 0, with 13 bases in between. The CDR3 contains 17 residues. Per germline, CDR1 SGHDN and CDR2 FVKESK.